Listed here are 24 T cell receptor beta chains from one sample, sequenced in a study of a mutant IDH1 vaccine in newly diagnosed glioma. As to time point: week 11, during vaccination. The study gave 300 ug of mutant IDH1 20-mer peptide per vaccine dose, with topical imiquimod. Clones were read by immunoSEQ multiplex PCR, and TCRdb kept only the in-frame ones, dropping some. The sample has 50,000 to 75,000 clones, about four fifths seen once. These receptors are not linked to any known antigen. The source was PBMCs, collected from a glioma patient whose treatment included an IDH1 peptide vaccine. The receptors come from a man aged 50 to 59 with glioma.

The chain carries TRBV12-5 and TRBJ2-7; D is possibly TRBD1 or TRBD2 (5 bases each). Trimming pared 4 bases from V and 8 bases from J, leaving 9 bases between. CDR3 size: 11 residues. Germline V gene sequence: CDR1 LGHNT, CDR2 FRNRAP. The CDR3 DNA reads TGTGCTAGTGGTTATGGGGGAAAGCAGTACTTC. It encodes CASGYGGKQYF.

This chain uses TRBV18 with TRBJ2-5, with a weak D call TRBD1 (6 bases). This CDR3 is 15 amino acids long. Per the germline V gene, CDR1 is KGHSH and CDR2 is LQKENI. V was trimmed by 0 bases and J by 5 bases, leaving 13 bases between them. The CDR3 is CASSPPARGGETQYF. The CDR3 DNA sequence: TGTGCCAGCTCACCACCGGCCAGGGGTGGTGAGACCCAGTACTTC.

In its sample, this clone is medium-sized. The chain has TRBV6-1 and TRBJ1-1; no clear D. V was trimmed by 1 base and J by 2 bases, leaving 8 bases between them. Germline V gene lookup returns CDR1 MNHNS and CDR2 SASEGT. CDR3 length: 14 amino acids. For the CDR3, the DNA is TGTGCCAGCAGTGAAGGGGGTGGTAACACTGAAGCTTTCTTT. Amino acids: CASSEGGGNTEAFF.

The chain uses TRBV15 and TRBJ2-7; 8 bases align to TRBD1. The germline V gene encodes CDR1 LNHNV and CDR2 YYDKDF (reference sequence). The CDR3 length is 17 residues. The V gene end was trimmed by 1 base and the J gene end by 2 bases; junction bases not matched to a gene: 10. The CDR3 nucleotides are TGTGCCACCAGCAGAGGGACCGGGACAGGCGATACCTACGAGCAGTACTTC. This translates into CATSRGTGTGDTYEQYF.

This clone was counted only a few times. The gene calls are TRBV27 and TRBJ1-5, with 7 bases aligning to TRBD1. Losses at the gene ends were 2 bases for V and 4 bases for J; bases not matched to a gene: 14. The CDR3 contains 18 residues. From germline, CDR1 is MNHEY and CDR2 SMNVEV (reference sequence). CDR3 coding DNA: TGTGCCAGCAGTTTAAAACCCCCTCTGACAGGGACGAATCAGCCCCAGCATTTT. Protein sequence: CASSLKPPLTGTNQPQHF.

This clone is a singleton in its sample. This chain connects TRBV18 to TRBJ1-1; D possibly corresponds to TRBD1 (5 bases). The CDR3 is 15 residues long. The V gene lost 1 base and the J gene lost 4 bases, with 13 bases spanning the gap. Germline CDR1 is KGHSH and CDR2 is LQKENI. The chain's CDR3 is CASSPRPVGGTEAFF. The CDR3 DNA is TGTGCCAGCTCACCACGGCCAGTGGGGGGCACTGAAGCTTTCTTT. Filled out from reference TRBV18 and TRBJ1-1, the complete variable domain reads NAGVMQNPRHLVRRRGQEARLRCSPMKGHSHVYWYRQLPEEGLKFMVYLQKENIIDESGMPKERFSAEFPKEGPSILRIQQVVRGDSAAYFCASSPRPVGGTEAFFGQGTRLTVV.

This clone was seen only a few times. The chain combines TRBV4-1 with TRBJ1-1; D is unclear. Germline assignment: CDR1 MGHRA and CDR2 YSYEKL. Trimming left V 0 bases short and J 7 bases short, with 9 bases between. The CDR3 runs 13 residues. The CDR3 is CASSQEAWGEAFF. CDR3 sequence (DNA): TGCGCCAGCAGCCAAGAGGCGTGGGGTGAAGCTTTCTTT.

The CDR3 here is CASSPGGQGTEAFF. The CDR3 DNA sequence: TGTGCCAGCTCACCAGGGGGACAGGGAACTGAAGCTTTCTTT. V and J are TRBV18 and TRBJ1-1, with 9 nucleotides matching TRBD1. V shed 2 bases, J shed 5 bases, and the junction held 3 bases outside the gene matches. Germline V CDR1 and CDR2: KGHSH, LQKENI. There are 14 residues in the CDR3. Complete variable domain (other parts from reference TRBV18 and TRBJ1-1): NAGVMQNPRHLVRRRGQEARLRCSPMKGHSHVYWYRQLPEEGLKFMVYLQKENIIDESGMPKERFSAEFPKEGPSILRIQQVVRGDSAAYFCASSPGGQGTEAFFGQGTRLTVV.

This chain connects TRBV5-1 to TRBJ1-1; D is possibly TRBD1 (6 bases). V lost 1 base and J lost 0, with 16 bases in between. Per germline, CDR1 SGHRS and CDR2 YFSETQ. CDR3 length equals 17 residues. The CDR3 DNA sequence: TGCGCCAGCAGCTTGATGGTCGTGGGGGCCGTGAACACTGAAGCTTTCTTT. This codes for CASSLMVVGAVNTEAFF.

CDR3 loop: CATSSAGRNGYTF. For the CDR3, the DNA is TGTGCCACCAGCAGCGCAGGGAGAAACGGCTACACCTTC. This chain uses TRBV15 with TRBJ1-2, with D possibly being TRBD1 (5 bases). Looked up from germline, CDR1 is LNHNV and CDR2 is YYDKDF (reference sequence). This CDR3 contains 13 residues. Trimming removed 3 bases from V and 8 bases from J, with 13 bases in between.

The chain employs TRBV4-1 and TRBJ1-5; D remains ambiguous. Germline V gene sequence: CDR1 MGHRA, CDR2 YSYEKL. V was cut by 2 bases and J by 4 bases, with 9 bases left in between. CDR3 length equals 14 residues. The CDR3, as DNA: TGCGCCAGCAGCCAAAACGACGGGAATCAGCCCCAGCATTTT. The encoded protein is CASSQNDGNQPQHF.

In DNA form, the CDR3 reads TGTGCCATCAGTGAGGGGACAGGAGGGACTGAAGCTTTCTTT. Translated, it gives CAISEGTGGTEAFF. This rearrangement joins TRBV10-3 to TRBJ1-1, with 8 bases fitting TRBD1. With V trimmed by 2 bases and J by 5 bases, 4 bases remained unmatched. Germline assignment: CDR1 ENHRY and CDR2 SYGVKD. The CDR3 extends over 14 amino acids.

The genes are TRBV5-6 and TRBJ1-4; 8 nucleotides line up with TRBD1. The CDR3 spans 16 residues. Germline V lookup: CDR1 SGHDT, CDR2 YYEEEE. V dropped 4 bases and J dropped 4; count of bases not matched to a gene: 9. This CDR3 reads CASSPQGDTFNEKLFF. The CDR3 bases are TGTGCCAGCAGCCCACAGGGGGACACTTTTAATGAAAAACTGTTTTTT.

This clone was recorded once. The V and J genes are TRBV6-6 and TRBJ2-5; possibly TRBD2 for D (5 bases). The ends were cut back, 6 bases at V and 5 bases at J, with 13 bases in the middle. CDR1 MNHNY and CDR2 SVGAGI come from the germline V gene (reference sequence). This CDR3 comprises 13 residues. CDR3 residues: CASRSTGGETQYF. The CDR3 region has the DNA TGTGCCAGCAGGTCGACCGGAGGTGAGACCCAGTACTTC.

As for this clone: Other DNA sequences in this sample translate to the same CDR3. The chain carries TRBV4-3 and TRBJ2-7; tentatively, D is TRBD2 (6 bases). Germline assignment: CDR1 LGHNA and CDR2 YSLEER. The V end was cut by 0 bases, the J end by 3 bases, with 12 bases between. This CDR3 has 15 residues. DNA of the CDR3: TGCGCCAGCAGCCAAGAGGGGAGTAGCGGCTACGAGCAGTACTTC. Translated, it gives CASSQEGSSGYEQYF.

The CDR3 loop is CASTPTSTSYEQYF. Written as DNA, the CDR3 is TGTGCCAGCACCCCGACTAGCACGTCCTACGAGCAGTACTTC. The chain has TRBV6-6 and TRBJ2-7, with 7 bases matching TRBD2. Germline V gene lookup returns CDR1 MNHNY and CDR2 SVGAGI (reference sequence). The CDR3 covers 14 residues. Trimming removed 7 bases from V and 1 base from J; junction bases left unmatched: 7.

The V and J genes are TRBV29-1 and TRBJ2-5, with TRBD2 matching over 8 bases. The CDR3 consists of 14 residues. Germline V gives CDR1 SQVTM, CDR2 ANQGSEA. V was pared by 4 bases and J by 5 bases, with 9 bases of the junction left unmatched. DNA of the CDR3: TGCAGCGTTGGTCGGGGGGGCCGGTTGGAGACCCAGTACTTC. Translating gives CSVGRGGRLETQYF.

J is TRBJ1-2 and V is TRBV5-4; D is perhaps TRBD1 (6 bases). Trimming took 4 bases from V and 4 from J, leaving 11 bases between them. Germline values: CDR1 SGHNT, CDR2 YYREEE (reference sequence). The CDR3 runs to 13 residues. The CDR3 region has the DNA TGTGCCAGCAGCGGTCGGGGGCCCTATGGCTACACCTTC. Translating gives CASSGRGPYGYTF.

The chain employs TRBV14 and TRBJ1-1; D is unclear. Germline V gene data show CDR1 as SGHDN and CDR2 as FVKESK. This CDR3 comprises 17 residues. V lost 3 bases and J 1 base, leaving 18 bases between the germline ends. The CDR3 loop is CASSHPLWAGGNTEAFF. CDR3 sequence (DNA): TGTGCCAGCAGCCACCCACTTTGGGCCGGTGGGAACACTGAAGCTTTCTTT.

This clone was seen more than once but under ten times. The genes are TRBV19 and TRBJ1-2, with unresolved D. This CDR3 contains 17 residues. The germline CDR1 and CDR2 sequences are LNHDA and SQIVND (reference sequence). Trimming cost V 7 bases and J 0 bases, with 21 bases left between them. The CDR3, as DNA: TGTGCCAGTACCCACGGCCGGAGGCAGCCTACTAACTATGGCTACACCTTC. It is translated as CASTHGRRQPTNYGYTF.

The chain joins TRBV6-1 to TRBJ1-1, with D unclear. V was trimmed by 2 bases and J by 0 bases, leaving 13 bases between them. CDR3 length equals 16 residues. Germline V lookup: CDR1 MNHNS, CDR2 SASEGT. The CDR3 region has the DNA TGTGCCAGCAGTGAATTCCTCGGGCAGGTGAACACTGAAGCTTTCTTT. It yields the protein CASSEFLGQVNTEAFF.

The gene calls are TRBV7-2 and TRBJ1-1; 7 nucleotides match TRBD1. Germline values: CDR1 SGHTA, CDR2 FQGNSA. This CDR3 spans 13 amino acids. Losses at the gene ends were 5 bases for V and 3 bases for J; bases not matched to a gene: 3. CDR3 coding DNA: TGTGCCAGCAGCGCCACAGGGGACACTGAAGCTTTCTTT. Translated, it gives CASSATGDTEAFF.

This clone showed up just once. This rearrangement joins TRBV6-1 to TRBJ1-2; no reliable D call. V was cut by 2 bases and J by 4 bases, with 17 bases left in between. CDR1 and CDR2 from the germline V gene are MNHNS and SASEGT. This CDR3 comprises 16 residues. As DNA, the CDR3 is TGTGCCAGCAGTGAAACCCTTTCCCCAGCCCCCTATGGCTACACCTTC. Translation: CASSETLSPAPYGYTF.

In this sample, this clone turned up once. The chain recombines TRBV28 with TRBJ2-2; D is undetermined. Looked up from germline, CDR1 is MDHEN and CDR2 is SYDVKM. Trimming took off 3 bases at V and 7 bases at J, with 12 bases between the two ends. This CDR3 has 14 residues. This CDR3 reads CASSLTQYNGELFF. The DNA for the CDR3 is TGTGCCAGCAGTTTGACTCAGTATAACGGGGAGCTGTTTTTT.